This TCR beta chain was recorded in a study of cytomegalovirus exposure and HLA in healthy donors. Study background: The approximately 120 validation repertoires, a later analysis reported, used the same platform as the 666 first-cohort repertoires.

Turning to this clone: Its antigen remains unknown.

Unmatched junction bases numbered 6, after V lost 7 bases and J lost 1 base. CDR1 is MNHNY, CDR2 SVGAGI, per germline (reference sequence). There are 14 residues in the CDR3. Generated by immunoSEQ multiplex PCR, the TCRdb table keeps only in-frame clones and is missing some. This sample has more than 150,000 clones; approximately 90% occur once, and the top ten carry 2.5% to 3.5%. Broader study findings: Despite most TCR sequences being rare, some public TCRs occurred in many donors. Reports showed the classifier diagnosing cytomegalovirus status with high specificity and sensitivity. The study designated 150 to 200 TCR beta chains cytomegalovirus-associated.

The genes are TRBV6-6 and TRBJ1-1; TRBD1 matches at 7 bases. Sequenced input: PBMCs. The sequence derives from a young man in good health and CMV-seronegative. The CDR3 region has the DNA TGTGCCAGCACCAAAGACAGGGCGAACACTGAAGCTTTCTTT. Translation gives CASTKDRANTEAFF.